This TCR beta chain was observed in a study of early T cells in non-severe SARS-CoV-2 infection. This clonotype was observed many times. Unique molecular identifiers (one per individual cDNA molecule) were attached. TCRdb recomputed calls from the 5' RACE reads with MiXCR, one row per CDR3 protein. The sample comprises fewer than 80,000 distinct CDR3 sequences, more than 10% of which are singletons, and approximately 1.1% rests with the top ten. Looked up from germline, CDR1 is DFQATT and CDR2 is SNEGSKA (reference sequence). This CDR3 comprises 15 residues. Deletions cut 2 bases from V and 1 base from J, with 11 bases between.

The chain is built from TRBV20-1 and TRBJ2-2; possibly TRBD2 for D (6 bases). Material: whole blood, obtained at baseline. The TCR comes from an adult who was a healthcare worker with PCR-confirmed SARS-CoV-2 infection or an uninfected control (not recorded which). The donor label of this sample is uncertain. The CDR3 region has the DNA TGCAGTGCTAGAAGGCAGGGAGGGAACACCGGGGAGCTGTTTTTT. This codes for CSARRQGGNTGELFF.